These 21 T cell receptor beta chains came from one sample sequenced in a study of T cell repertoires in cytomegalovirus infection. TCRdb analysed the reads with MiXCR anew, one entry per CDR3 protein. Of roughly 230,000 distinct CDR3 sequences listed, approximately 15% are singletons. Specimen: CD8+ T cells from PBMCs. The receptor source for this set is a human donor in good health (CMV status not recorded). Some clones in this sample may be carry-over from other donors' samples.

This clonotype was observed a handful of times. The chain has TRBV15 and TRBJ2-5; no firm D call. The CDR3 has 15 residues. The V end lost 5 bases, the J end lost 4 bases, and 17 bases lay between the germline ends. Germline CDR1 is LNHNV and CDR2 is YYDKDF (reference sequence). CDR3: CATSPEHVEGETQYF. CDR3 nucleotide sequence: TGTGCCACCAGCCCTGAGCACGTGGAAGGAGAGACCCAGTACTTC.

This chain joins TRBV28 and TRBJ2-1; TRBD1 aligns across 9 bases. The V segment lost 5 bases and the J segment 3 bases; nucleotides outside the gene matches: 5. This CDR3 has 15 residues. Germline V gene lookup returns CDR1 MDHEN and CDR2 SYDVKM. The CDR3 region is CASSVTGGSYNEQFF. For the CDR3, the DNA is TGTGCCAGCAGTGTGACAGGGGGAAGCTACAATGAGCAGTTCTTC.

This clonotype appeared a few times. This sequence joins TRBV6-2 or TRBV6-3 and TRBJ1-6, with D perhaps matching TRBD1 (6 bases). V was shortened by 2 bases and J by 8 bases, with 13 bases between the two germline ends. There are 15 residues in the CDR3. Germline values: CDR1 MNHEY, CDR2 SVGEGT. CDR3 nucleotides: TGTGCCAGCAGTTACGCGGGGGCTTCCTATTCACCCCTCCACTTT. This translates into CASSYAGASYSPLHF.

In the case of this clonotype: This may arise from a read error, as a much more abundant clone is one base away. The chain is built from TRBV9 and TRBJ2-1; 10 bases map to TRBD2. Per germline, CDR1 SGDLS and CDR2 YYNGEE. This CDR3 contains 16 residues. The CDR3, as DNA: TGTGCCAGCAGCGTAGGGACTAGCGGATTGTACAATGGGCAGTTCTTC. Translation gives CASSVGTSGLYNGQFF.

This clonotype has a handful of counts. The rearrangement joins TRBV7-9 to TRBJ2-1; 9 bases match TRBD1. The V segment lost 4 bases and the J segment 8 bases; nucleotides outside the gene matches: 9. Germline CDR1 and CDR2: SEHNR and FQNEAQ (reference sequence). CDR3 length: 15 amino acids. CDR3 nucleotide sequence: TGTGCCAGCAGCTCGACAGGGGGAAGTGGCGATGAGCAGTTCTTC. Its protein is CASSSTGGSGDEQFF.

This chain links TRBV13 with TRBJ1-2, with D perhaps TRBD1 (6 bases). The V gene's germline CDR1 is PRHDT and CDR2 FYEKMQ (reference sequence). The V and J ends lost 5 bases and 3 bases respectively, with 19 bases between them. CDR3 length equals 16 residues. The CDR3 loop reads CASSPSLGGQDYGYTF. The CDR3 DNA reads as TGTGCCAGCAGCCCATCCCTCGGGGGGCAGGACTATGGCTACACCTTC.

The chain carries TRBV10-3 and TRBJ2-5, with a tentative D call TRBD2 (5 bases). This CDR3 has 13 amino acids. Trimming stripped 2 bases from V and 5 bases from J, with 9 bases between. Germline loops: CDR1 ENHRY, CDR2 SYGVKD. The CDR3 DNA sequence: TGTGCCATCAGTGAGGGACCTAGCGAGACCCAGTACTTC. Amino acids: CAISEGPSETQYF.

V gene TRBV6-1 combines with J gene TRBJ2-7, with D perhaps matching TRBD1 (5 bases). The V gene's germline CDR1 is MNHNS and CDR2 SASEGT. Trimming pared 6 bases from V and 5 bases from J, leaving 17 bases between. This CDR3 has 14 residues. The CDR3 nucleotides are TGTGCCAGCAGCCCCGACTCAGGGTTCCACGAGCAGTACTTC. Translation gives CASSPDSGFHEQYF.

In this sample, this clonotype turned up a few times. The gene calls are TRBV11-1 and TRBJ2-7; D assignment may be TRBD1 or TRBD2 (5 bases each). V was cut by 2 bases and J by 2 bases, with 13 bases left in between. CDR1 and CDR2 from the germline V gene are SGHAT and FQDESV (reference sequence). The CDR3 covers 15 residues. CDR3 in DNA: TGTGCCAGCAGCTTATCGTGGGGACCCACCTACGAGCAGTACTTC. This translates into CASSLSWGPTYEQYF. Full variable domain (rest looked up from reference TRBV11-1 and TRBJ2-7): EAEVAQSPRYKITEKSQAVAFWCDPISGHATLYWYRQILGQGPELLVQFQDESVVDDSQLPKDRFSAERLKGVDSTLKIQPAELGDSAMYLCASSLSWGPTYEQYFGPGTRLTVT.

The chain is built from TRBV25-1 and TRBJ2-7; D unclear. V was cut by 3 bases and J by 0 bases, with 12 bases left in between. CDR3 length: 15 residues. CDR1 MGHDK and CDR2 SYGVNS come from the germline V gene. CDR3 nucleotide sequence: TGTGCCAGCAGTGACCTAACTTTACCCTCCTACGAGCAGTACTTC. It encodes CASSDLTLPSYEQYF.

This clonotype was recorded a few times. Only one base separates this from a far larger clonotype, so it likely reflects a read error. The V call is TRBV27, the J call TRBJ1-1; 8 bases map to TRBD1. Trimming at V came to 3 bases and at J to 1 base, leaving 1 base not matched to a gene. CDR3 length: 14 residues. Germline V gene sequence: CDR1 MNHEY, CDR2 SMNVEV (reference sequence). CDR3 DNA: TGTGCCAGCAGTTTCGGACAGGGGAACACTGAAGCTTTCTTT. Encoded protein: CASSFGQGNTEAFF.

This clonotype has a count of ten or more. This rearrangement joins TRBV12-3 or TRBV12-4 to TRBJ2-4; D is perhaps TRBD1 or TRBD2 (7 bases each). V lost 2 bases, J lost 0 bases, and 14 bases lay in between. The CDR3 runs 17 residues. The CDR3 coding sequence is TGTGCCAGCAGTTTATGGGAGGGGGCAGTAGCCAAAAACATTCAGTACTTC. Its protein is CASSLWEGAVAKNIQYF.

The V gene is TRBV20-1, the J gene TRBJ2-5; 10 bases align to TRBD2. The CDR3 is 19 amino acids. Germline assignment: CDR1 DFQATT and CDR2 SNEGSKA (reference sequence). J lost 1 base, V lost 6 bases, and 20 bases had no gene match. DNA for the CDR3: TGCAGTGCGAAAAAGTTAATACTAGCGGGGCCGAGGATCCAAGAGACCCAGTACTTC. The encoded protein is CSAKKLILAGPRIQETQYF.

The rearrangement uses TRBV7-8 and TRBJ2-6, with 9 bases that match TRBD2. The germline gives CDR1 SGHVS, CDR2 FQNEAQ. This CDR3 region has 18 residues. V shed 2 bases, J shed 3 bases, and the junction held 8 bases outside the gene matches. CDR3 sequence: CASSLLAGFSGGANVLTF. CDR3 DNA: TGTGCCAGCAGCTTACTAGCGGGGTTCTCTGGTGGGGCCAACGTCCTGACTTTC.

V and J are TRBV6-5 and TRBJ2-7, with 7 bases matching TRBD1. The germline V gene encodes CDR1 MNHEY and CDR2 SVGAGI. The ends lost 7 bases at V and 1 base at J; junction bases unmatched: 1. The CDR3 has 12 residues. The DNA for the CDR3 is TGTGCCAGCAAGACAGGGTCCTACGAGCAGTACTTC. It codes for CASKTGSYEQYF.

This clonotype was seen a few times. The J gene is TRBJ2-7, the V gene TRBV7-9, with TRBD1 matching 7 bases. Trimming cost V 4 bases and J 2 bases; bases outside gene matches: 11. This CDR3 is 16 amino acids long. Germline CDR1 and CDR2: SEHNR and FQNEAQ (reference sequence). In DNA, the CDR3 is TGTGCCAGCAGCTCCACCGGGACAGCCGTTCCCTACGAGCAGTACTTC. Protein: CASSSTGTAVPYEQYF.

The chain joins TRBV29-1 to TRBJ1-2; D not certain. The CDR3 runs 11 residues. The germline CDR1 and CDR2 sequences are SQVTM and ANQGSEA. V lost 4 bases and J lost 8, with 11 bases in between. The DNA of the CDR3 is TGCAGCGTTGTGGGCAGGCTCGGCTACACCTTC. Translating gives CSVVGRLGYTF.

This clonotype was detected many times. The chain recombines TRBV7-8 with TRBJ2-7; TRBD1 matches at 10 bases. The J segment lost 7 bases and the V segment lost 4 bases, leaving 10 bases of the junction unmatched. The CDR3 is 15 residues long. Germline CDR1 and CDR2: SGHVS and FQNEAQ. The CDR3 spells CASSYKGTGAREQYF. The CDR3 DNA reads TGTGCCAGCAGCTACAAAGGGACAGGGGCACGGGAGCAGTACTTC.

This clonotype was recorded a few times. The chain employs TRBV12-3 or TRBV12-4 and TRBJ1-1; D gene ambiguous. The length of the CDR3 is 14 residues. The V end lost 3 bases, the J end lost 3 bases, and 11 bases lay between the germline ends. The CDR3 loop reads CASSFSVKDTEAFF. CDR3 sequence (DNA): TGTGCCAGCAGTTTCTCGGTTAAGGACACTGAAGCTTTCTTT.

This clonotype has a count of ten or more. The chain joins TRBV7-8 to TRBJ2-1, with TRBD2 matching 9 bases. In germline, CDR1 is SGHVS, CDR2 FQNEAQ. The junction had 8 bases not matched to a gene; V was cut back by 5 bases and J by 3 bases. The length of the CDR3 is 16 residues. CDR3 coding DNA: TGTGCCAGCAGCCCTAGCGGGGACACCGTCTACAATGAGCAGTTCTTC. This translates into CASSPSGDTVYNEQFF.

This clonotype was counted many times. The CDR3 DNA is TGTGCCAGCAGCTTAGCAGGTTTTGATGAGCAGTTCTTC. As protein: CASSLAGFDEQFF. The chain employs TRBV7-9 and TRBJ2-1; D is unresolved. This CDR3 has 13 amino acids. Per the germline V gene, CDR1 is SEHNR and CDR2 is FQNEAQ (reference sequence). V dropped 0 bases and J dropped 8 bases, with 8 bases sitting between them.